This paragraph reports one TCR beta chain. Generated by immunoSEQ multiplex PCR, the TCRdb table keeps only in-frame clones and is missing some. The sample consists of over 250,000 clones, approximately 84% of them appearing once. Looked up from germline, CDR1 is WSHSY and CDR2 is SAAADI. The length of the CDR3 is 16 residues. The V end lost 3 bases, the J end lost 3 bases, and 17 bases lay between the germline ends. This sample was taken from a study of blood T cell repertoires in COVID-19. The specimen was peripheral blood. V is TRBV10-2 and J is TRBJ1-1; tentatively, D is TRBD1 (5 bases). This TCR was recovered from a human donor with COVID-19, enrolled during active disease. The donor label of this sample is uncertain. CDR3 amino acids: CASSEGWRGGDTEAFF. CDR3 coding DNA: TGCGCCAGCAGTGAAGGTTGGAGGGGCGGCGACACTGAAGCTTTCTTT.